A selection of T cell receptor beta chains follows, all from one sample in a study of breast tumors, draining lymph nodes, adjacent tissues. From the multiplex PCR reads, TCRdb called clonotypes with MiXCR, one entry per CDR3 protein. The table records about 230,000 distinct CDR3 sequences, about 30% of them present only once. Sequencing was done on a sample of axillary lymph node tissue. These receptors were collected from a female donor with breast cancer. Some clones in this sample may be carry-over from other donors' samples. The CDR3 runs from the conserved cysteine through the conserved F or W. The D gene is left open where the match is weak. A clone size is listed for some rows: how often the clone was seen (once, few, many), or a class if it is expanded.

many,-,TRBV18,TRBJ2-5,15,CASSRLIPLQETQYF,TGTGCCAGCTCACGTTTAATACCGCTCCAAGAGACCCAGTACTTC
many,-,TRBV5-8,TRBJ2-2,16,CASGDGAVWVTGELFF,TGTGCCAGCGGCGATGGCGCGGTCTGGGTCACCGGGGAGCTGTTTTTT
many,-,TRBV6-5,TRBJ2-5,15,CASSYSAGAVKTQYF,TGTGCCAGCAGTTACTCTGCGGGGGCGGTGAAGACCCAGTACTTC
-,-,TRBV7-3,TRBJ2-7,12,CARGPGIYEQYF,TGTGCTAGGGGCCCGGGGATCTACGAGCAGTACTTC
few,-,TRBV5-6,TRBJ1-1,14,CASSLGAVNTEAFF,TGTGCCAGCAGCTTGGGAGCTGTTAACACTGAAGCTTTCTTT
many,-,TRBV19,TRBJ2-2,19,CASSIFPRQGTKNTGELFF,TGTGCCAGTAGTATTTTTCCGCGGCAGGGGACAAAGAACACCGGGGAGCTGTTTTTT
many,-,TRBV4-2,TRBJ1-6,14,CASSQDGSNSPLHF,TGTGCCAGCAGCCAAGATGGGTCCAATTCACCCCTCCACTTT
few,TRBD1,TRBV5-1,TRBJ1-1,14,CASSTGQGEFEAFF,TGCGCCAGCAGCACGGGACAGGGGGAATTTGAAGCTTTCTTT
many,TRBD1,TRBV6-5,TRBJ1-5,14,CASSRQGNHQPQHF,TGTGCCAGCAGCAGACAGGGGAACCATCAGCCCCAGCATTTT
-,-,TRBV25-1,TRBJ1-1,14,CASSKSPGDTEAFF,TGTGCCAGCAGTAAATCTCCAGGGGACACTGAAGCTTTCTTT
many,TRBD2,TRBV20-1,TRBJ2-1,17,CSAPRPAGGGALDEQFF,TGCAGTGCCCCGAGGCCAGCGGGAGGAGGGGCCCTCGATGAGCAGTTCTTC
many,-,TRBV27,TRBJ1-5,13,CPAVGDRNQPQHF,TGTCCAGCAGTTGGGGACCGAAATCAGCCCCAGCATTTT
many,-,TRBV2,TRBJ2-7,14,CASSEEFSTYEQYF,TGTGCCAGCAGTGAAGAGTTCAGCACCTACGAGCAGTACTTC
many,TRBD1,TRBV6-1,TRBJ2-7,12,CASPDRVGEQYF,TGTGCCAGCCCCGACAGGGTTGGTGAGCAGTACTTC
few,-,TRBV6-2/TRBV6-3,TRBJ1-5,13,CASSHSQVQPQHF,TGTGCCAGCAGTCACTCGCAAGTTCAGCCCCAGCATTTT
many,TRBD1,TRBV6-6,TRBJ2-1,17,CASRPPQGTSSYNEQFF,TGTGCCAGCAGACCTCCACAGGGGACGAGCTCCTACAATGAGCAGTTCTTC
many,TRBD2,TRBV20-1,TRBJ2-5,17,CSARRLAAPSSQETQYF,TGCAGTGCTAGACGACTAGCGGCACCCTCATCCCAAGAGACCCAGTACTTC
many,-,TRBV19,TRBJ2-3,14,CASSIIGLGNTQYF,TGTGCCAGTAGTATCATAGGTCTCGGGAATACGCAGTATTTT
many,TRBD1,TRBV3-1,TRBJ2-7,14,CASSQDYRGREQYF,TGTGCCAGCAGCCAAGATTACAGGGGGCGCGAGCAGTACTTC
many,-,TRBV29-1,TRBJ2-5,13,CSVFSGTEETQYF,TGCAGCGTCTTCTCCGGGACGGAAGAGACCCAGTACTTC
-,-,TRBV7-7,TRBJ2-2,14,CASSMGARTGELFF,TGTGCTAGCAGCATGGGGGCGCGCACCGGGGAGCTGTTTTTT
many,TRBD1,TRBV6-1,TRBJ2-2,15,CASSGNRGNTGELFF,TGTGCCAGCAGTGGAAACAGGGGGAACACCGGGGAGCTGTTTTTT
-,-,TRBV6-5,TRBJ2-1,14,CASSYGAGTYEQFF,TGTGCCAGCAGTTACGGCGCGGGTACCTATGAGCAGTTCTTC
many,-,TRBV30,TRBJ1-2,13,CAWSVSDYYGYTF,TGTGCCTGGAGTGTAAGCGACTACTATGGCTACACCTTC
-,-,TRBV6-5,TRBJ1-1,12,CASKAGNTGAFF,TGTGCCAGCAAGGCCGGAAACACTGGAGCTTTCTTT
many,-,TRBV6-1,TRBJ2-3,12,CASNQPWDTQYF,TGTGCCAGCAATCAACCTTGGGATACGCAGTATTTT
-,-,TRBV5-1,TRBJ2-5,12,CASSHREETHYF,TGCGCCAGCAGCCACAGGGAAGAGACCCACTACTTC
-,-,TRBV7-2,TRBJ1-4,16,CASSLDLRQGGEKPFF,TGTGCCAGCAGCTTAGATCTCCGGCAGGGAGGAGAAAAACCGTTTTTT
-,-,TRBV12-5,TRBJ2-3,15,CASGYRQAYTDTQYF,TGTGCTAGTGGTTACAGACAGGCCTACACAGATACGCAGTATTTT
many,TRBD1,TRBV6-2/TRBV6-3,TRBJ2-7,13,CASSYGQVYEQYF,TGTGCCAGCAGTTACGGACAGGTCTACGAGCAGTACTTC